The 14 T cell receptor beta chains in this list originate from one sample, sequenced in a study of CD4 T cells in relation to SARS-CoV-2 and coronaviruses. Unexposed donor CD4+ T cells date from about 2011-2018, before the COVID-19 pandemic. Isolation of CD4+ T cells took place after less than 13 days in culture. Generated by immunoSEQ multiplex PCR, the TCRdb table keeps only in-frame clones and is missing some. The sample carries about 26,000 clones, more than 65% recorded once. The antigens these receptors bind are not known. The sample was CD4+ T cells from PBMCs, cultured in vitro. The origin of the receptors is a human donor in good health.

The rearrangement joins TRBV5-4 to TRBJ1-2, with D unclear. V lost 4 bases, J lost 3 bases, and 10 bases lay in between. The germline CDR1 and CDR2 sequences are SGHNT and YYREEE (reference sequence). The length of the CDR3 is 13 residues. The CDR3 spells CASSGGRDYGYTF. In DNA form, the CDR3 reads TGTGCCAGCAGCGGCGGCAGAGACTATGGCTACACCTTC. Together with reference TRBV5-4 and TRBJ1-2, the CDR3 gives the full variable domain: ETGVTQSPTHLIKTRGQQVTLRCSSQSGHNTVSWYQQALGQGPQFIFQYYREEENGRGNFPPRFSGLQFPNYSSELNVNALELDDSALYLCASSGGRDYGYTFGSGTRLTVV.

This clone was counted a few times. This rearrangement joins TRBV18 to TRBJ2-7, with D possibly being TRBD2 (6 bases). Germline-derived CDR1 and CDR2 are KGHSH and LQKENI. The CDR3 is 16 amino acids. V lost 0 bases, J lost 0 bases, and 12 bases lay in between. The chain's CDR3 is CASSPPGLPTSYEQYF. The CDR3 DNA sequence: TGTGCCAGCTCACCACCGGGACTCCCGACCTCCTACGAGCAGTACTTC. The full variable domain, with the rest looked up from reference TRBV18 and TRBJ2-7, is NAGVMQNPRHLVRRRGQEARLRCSPMKGHSHVYWYRQLPEEGLKFMVYLQKENIIDESGMPKERFSAEFPKEGPSILRIQQVVRGDSAAYFCASSPPGLPTSYEQYFGPGTRLTVT.

In DNA, the CDR3 is TGCGCCAGCAGCTTGGGATTTGCGTCGAGCTCTGGGGCCAACGTCCTGACTTTC. Encoded protein: CASSLGFASSSGANVLTF. The V call is TRBV5-1, the J call TRBJ2-6; D gene uncertain. Germline loops: CDR1 SGHRS, CDR2 YFSETQ. The CDR3 has 18 amino acids. Between the trimmed V and J ends, which lost 0 bases and 0 bases, there was a span of 13 bases.

The V call is TRBV7-2, the J call TRBJ1-2; D remains unclear. Trimming took off 6 bases at V and 4 bases at J, with 15 bases between the two ends. Germline values: CDR1 SGHTA, CDR2 FQGNSA. There are 14 residues in the CDR3. CDR3 amino acids: CASSPSRQPYGYTF. In DNA form, the CDR3 reads TGTGCCAGCAGTCCTTCGCGGCAGCCCTATGGCTACACCTTC.

This chain uses TRBV5-4 with TRBJ2-1; 7 nucleotides line up with TRBD1. Germline V gene data show CDR1 as SGHNT and CDR2 as YYREEE (reference sequence). J was trimmed by 8 bases and V by 3 bases; bases with no gene match: 11. CDR3 length: 15 amino acids. DNA for the CDR3: TGTGCCAGCAGCTCACAGGGGCGACAAACAGATGAGCAGTTCTTC. It encodes CASSSQGRQTDEQFF.

This rearrangement joins TRBV5-1 to TRBJ2-3, with D unclear. From germline, CDR1 is SGHRS and CDR2 YFSETQ. Trimming left V 4 bases short and J 2 bases short, with 14 bases between. The CDR3 contains 15 residues. The CDR3 DNA reads as TGCGCCAGCAGCGCGGACCGACATTACACAGATACGCAGTATTTT. This gives the protein CASSADRHYTDTQYF.

The chain has TRBV7-9 and TRBJ1-4; D is undetermined. This CDR3 has 16 amino acids. V shed 5 bases and J shed 0 bases, with 13 bases lying between them. Germline CDR1 and CDR2: SEHNR and FQNEAQ (reference sequence). The CDR3 reads CASSPIQLSTNEKLFF. In DNA, the CDR3 is TGTGCCAGCAGCCCTATTCAGCTCTCAACTAATGAAAAACTGTTTTTT.

The V and J genes are TRBV7-9 and TRBJ2-3; 7 nucleotides line up with TRBD2. Germline trimming cut 6 bases from V and 4 bases from J; bases unmatched to any gene: 1. The CDR3 length is 12 residues. Germline V CDR1 and CDR2: SEHNR, FQNEAQ (reference sequence). As DNA, the CDR3 is TGTGCCAGCAGTCGGGGGGCAGATACGCAGTATTTT. Translation gives CASSRGADTQYF.

The rearrangement links TRBV6-5 to TRBJ2-6; D is uncertain. Trimming took 2 bases from V and 2 from J, leaving 10 bases between them. The CDR3 extends over 16 amino acids. Germline V CDR1 and CDR2: MNHEY, SVGAGI. The CDR3: CASSYVRGTGANVLTF. The DNA for the CDR3 is TGTGCCAGCAGTTACGTCCGTGGAACTGGGGCCAACGTCCTGACTTTC.

This chain joins TRBV7-2 and TRBJ2-5; D uncertain. This CDR3 has 15 residues. Germline CDR1 reads SGHTA; CDR2 reads FQGNSA. V was trimmed by 1 base and J by 5 bases, leaving 14 bases between them. The CDR3 protein is CASSLGPLSPETQYF. Here the CDR3 DNA reads TGTGCCAGCAGCTTAGGCCCTCTATCACCGGAGACCCAGTACTTC. Variable domain in full (rest from reference TRBV7-2 and TRBJ2-5): GAGVSQSPSNKVTEKGKDVELRCDPISGHTALYWYRQSLGQGLEFLIYFQGNSAPDKSGLPSDRFSAERTGGSVSTLTIQRTQQEDSAVYLCASSLGPLSPETQYFGPGTRLLVL.

The chain uses TRBV7-7 and TRBJ2-3, with unresolved D. Trimming removed 4 bases from V and 6 bases from J, with 14 bases in between. Germline V CDR1 and CDR2: SSHAT, FNYEAQ (reference sequence). The length of the CDR3 is 14 residues. The CDR3: CASSSGTRPDTQYF. Written as DNA, the CDR3 is TGTGCCAGCAGCTCAGGCACAAGACCTGATACGCAGTATTTT.

The rearrangement links TRBV30 to TRBJ1-2; no definite D call. The CDR3 sequence is 14 residues long. In germline, CDR1 is GTSNPN, CDR2 SVGIG (reference sequence). V was trimmed by 2 bases and J by 2 bases, leaving 12 bases between them. The CDR3: CAWSSQTGNYGYTF. The CDR3 nucleotides are TGTGCCTGGAGTTCCCAGACGGGAAACTATGGCTACACCTTC.

The CDR3: CASSQDVGLGGYTF. The CDR3 DNA sequence: TGCGCCAGCAGCCAAGATGTAGGCTTGGGTGGCTACACCTTC. V and J are TRBV4-3 and TRBJ1-2; D gene uncertain. V gave up 0 bases and J gave up 7 bases, with 12 bases separating them. Germline lookup yields CDR1 LGHNA and CDR2 YSLEER. CDR3 size: 14 residues.

The rearrangement joins TRBV6-2 or TRBV6-3 to TRBJ1-1; D call uncertain. The CDR3 is 14 residues long. CDR1 is MNHEY, CDR2 SVGEGT, per germline. The germline V and J ends were trimmed by 6 bases and 1 base, with 12 bases remaining between them. This CDR3 reads CASSTPTGNTEAFF. The CDR3 DNA follows: TGTGCCAGCAGCACCCCCACTGGGAACACTGAAGCTTTCTTT.